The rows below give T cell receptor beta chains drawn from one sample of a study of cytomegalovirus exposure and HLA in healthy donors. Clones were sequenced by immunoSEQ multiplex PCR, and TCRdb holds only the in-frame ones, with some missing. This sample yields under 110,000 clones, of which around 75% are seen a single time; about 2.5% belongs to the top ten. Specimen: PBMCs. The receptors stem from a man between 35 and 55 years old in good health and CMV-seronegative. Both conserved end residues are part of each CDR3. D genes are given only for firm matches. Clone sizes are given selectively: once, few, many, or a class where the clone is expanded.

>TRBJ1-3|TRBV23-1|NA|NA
TGCGCCAGCAGTCAAAGGTGGCCGGGGGGCCATGAGGGAAACACCATATATTTT
CASSQRWPGGHEGNTIYF
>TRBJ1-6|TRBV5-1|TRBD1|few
TGCGCCAGCAGCTTGGTGGGGACAGGGAGTAATTCACCCCTCCACTTT
CASSLVGTGSNSPLHF
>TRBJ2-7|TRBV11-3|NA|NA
TGTGCCAGCAGCTTAGACGGGACAGAGCAGTACTTC
CASSLDGTEQYF
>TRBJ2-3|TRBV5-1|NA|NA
TGCGCCAGCAGCTTTACAGGAGGGGGGGGCACAGATACGCAGTATTTT
CASSFTGGGGTDTQYF
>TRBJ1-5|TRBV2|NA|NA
TGTGCCAGCACGCGAATGAATGACATAAATCAGCCCCAGCATTTT
CASTRMNDINQPQHF
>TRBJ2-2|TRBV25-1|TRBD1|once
TGTGCCAGCAGTCGACAGGGTGTAAGCGGGGAGCTGTTTTTT
CASSRQGVSGELFF
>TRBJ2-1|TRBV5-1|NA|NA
TGCGCCAGCAGGGCGGAGGTCAGCTCCTACAATGAGCAGTTCTTC
CASRAEVSSYNEQFF
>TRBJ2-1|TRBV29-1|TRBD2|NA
TGCAGCGTTGAGCCTAGCGGGGGGGTAGATGAGCAGTTCTTC
CSVEPSGGVDEQFF
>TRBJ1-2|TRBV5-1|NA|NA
TGCGCCAGCAGCTTGCCAGGGGATGGCTATGGCTACACCTTC
CASSLPGDGYGYTF
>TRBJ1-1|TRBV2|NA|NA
TGTGCCAGCAGTGAATTAGGAGGGTCAACTGAAGCTTTCTTT
CASSELGGSTEAFF
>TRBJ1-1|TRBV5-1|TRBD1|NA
TGCGCCAGCAGCATTGGGACAGCGAACACTGAAGCTTTCTTT
CASSIGTANTEAFF
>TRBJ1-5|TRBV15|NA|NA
TGTGCCACCAGCAGTCTGGGGGGGTATCAGCCCCAGCATTTT
CATSSLGGYQPQHF
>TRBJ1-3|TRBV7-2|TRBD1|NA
TGTGCCAGCAGCCCCCACAGGGGGCACGCTGGAAACACCATATATTTT
CASSPHRGHAGNTIYF
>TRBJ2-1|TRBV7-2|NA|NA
TGTGCCAGCAGCTTAGCGCGGGTCAATGAGCAGTTCTTC
CASSLARVNEQFF
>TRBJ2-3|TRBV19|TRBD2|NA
TGTGCCAGTAGTACGCAGGGACTAGCGGGTTTTAGCACAGATACGCAGTATTTT
CASSTQGLAGFSTDTQYF
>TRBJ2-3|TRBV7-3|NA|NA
TGTGCCAGCAGTTCCGGACAGAGCACAGATACGCAGTATTTT
CASSSGQSTDTQYF
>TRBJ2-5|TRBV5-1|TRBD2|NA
TGCGCCAGCAGATCCGCACTAGCGGGCGAGGCCCAGTACTTC
CASRSALAGEAQYF
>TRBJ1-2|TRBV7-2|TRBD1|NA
TGTGCCAGCAGCGCAAGACAGGGGAACTATGGCTACACCTTC
CASSARQGNYGYTF
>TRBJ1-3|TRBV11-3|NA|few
TGTGCCAGCAGCCCTAGCGCGGATCCTGGAAACACCATATATTTT
CASSPSADPGNTIYF
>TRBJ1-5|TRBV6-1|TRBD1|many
TGTGCCAGCAGTGATTACAGGGGGCTGAATCAGCCCCAGCATTTT
CASSDYRGLNQPQHF
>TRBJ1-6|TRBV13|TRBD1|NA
TGTGCCAGCAGCAAAGGAGACAGGGGGGTTAGGTCACCCCTCCACTTT
CASSKGDRGVRSPLHF
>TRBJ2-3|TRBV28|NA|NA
TGTGCCAGCAGTTTCCCAACGGGCACAGATACGCAGTATTTT
CASSFPTGTDTQYF
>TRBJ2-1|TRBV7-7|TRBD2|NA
TGTGCCAGCAGCCCGGGACTAGCGGGGGACAATGAGCAGTTCTTC
CASSPGLAGDNEQFF
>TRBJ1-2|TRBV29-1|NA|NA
TGCAGCGTCGGGAGGGATACGGGCTATGGCTACACCTTC
CSVGRDTGYGYTF
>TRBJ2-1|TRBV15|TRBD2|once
TGTGCCACCACTAGCGGGGGGCAAAGCTCCTACAATGAGCAGTTCTTC
CATTSGGQSSYNEQFF
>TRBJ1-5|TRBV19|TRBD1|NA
TGTGCCAGTAGTAGGGGACAGGCTAATAGCAATCAGCCCCAGCATTTT
CASSRGQANSNQPQHF
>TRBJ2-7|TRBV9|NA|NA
TGTGCCAGCAGCGTCGGCCCCCTGGCAGGGACCTACGAGCAGTACTTC
CASSVGPLAGTYEQYF
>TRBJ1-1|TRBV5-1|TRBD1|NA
TGCGCCAGCAGCCGACAGGGGGCCGAAGCTTTCTTT
CASSRQGAEAFF
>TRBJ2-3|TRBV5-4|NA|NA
TGTGCCAGCAGCTTATCAGGGGCCACTAGCACAGATACGCAGTATTTT
CASSLSGATSTDTQYF
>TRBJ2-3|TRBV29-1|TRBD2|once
TGCAGCGTTCGGACTAGTGGGGACGGCACAGATACGCAGTATTTT
CSVRTSGDGTDTQYF
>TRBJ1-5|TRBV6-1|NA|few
TGTGCCAGCACGGGGATTATAAGTCAGCCCCAGCATTTT
CASTGIISQPQHF
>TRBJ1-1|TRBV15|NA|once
TGTGCCACCAGCAGGCCCACAGAATCGGATGGCACTGAAGCTTTCTTT
CATSRPTESDGTEAFF